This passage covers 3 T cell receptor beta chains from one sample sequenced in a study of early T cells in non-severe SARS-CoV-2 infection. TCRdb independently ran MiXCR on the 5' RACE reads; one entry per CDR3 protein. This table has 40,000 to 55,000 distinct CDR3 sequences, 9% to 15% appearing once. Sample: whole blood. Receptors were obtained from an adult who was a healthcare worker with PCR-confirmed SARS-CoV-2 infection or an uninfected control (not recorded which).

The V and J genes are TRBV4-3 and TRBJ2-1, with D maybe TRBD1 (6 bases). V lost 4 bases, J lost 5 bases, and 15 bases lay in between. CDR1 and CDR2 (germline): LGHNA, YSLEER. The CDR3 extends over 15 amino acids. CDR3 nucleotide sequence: TGCGCCAGCAGCCTAGCCGGGACAAATGACAATGAGCAGTTCTTC. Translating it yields CASSLAGTNDNEQFF.

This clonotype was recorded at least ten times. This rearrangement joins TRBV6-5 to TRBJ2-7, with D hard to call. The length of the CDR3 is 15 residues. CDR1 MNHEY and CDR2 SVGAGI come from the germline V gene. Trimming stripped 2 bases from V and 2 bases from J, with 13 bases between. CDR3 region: CASSYRADSPYEQYF. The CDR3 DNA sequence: TGTGCCAGCAGTTACCGCGCAGACTCCCCCTACGAGCAGTACTTC.

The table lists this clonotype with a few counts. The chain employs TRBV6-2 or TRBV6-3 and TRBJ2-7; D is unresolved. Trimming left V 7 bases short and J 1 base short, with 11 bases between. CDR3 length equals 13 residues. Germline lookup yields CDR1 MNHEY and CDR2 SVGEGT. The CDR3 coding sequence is TGTGCCAGCACCAAGACCCTTTCCTACGAGCAGTACTTC. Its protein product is CASTKTLSYEQYF.